The clone carrying this T cell receptor (beta chain) was found a few times. Its antigen remains unidentified. PCR involved 60 Vbeta and 13 Jbeta primers. Method: immunoSEQ multiplex PCR; TCRdb's copy keeps in-frame clones and lacks some. The table includes around 130,000 clones, 70% to 85% detected once. The junction had 0 bases not matched to a gene; V was cut back by 4 bases and J by 6 bases. The CDR3 runs 14 residues. The germline CDR1 and CDR2 sequences are MRHNA and SNTAGT. This entry is derived from a study of cytomegalovirus exposure and HLA in healthy donors. Overall study findings and caveats: Associated with cytomegalovirus, according to the listing, were around 160 TCR beta chains.

The clonotype was recovered from a man over 45 in good health and CMV-seronegative. This chain uses TRBV6-4 with TRBJ2-3, with TRBD2 matching over 14 bases. The sample taken for sequencing was PBMCs. In DNA form, the CDR3 reads TGTGCCAGCAGTGGACTAGCGGGGGGGGATACGCAGTATTTT. This translates into CASSGLAGGDTQYF.